Presented here are 15 T cell receptor beta chains from one specimen sequenced in a study of shared clonotypes between healthy human individuals. Measured with immunoSEQ multiplex PCR; TCRdb has only the in-frame clones, and not every one. The profile covers about 1.5 million clones, with 95% to 99% appearing a single time and about 0.45% taken by the ten largest. The sequenced sample was naive CD4+ T cells sorted from blood. As for subset: CD45RA+ positively selected. These receptors all come from a young man in good health.

CDR3 bases: TGCGCCAGCAGCTCGCCTGGACAGGGGAACTACGAGCAGTACTTC. As protein: CASSSPGQGNYEQYF. The chain employs TRBV5-1 and TRBJ2-7; TRBD1 matches 9 bases. J lost 3 bases, V lost 3 bases, and 7 bases had no gene match. The V gene's germline CDR1 is SGHRS and CDR2 YFSETQ. The CDR3 runs 15 residues.

The chain carries TRBV6-6 and TRBJ2-7; 11 bases map to TRBD2. This CDR3 is built from 15 residues. Trimming took 6 bases from V and 3 from J; bases not matched to a gene: 7. The V gene's germline CDR1 is MNHNY and CDR2 SVGAGI (reference sequence). CDR3 coding DNA: TGTGCCAGCAGGGAAGGACTAGCGGGTTACTACGAGCAGTACTTC. This gives the protein CASREGLAGYYEQYF.

The CDR3 nucleotides read TGTGCCAGCTCACCTAGTACAGGGCCCCACGAGCAGTACTTC. This translates into CASSPSTGPHEQYF. The chain employs TRBV18 and TRBJ2-7; the D gene is possibly TRBD1 (6 bases). Germline loops: CDR1 KGHSH, CDR2 LQKENI. This CDR3 is 14 amino acids long. Between the trimmed V and J ends, which lost 3 bases and 5 bases, there was a span of 14 bases.

V and J are TRBV11-3 and TRBJ2-7; 10 bases are shared with TRBD2. Trimming removed 5 bases from V and 2 bases from J; junction bases left unmatched: 6. From germline, CDR1 is SGHNT and CDR2 YENEEA. This CDR3 has 15 residues. The CDR3 reads CASSPGLAEAYEQYF. The DNA of the CDR3 is TGTGCCAGCAGCCCCGGACTAGCGGAGGCCTACGAGCAGTACTTC.

The V gene is TRBV5-4, the J gene TRBJ2-5; no clear D gene. Germline V CDR1 and CDR2: SGHNT, YYREEE (reference sequence). This CDR3 has 16 residues. The V gene lost 2 bases and the J gene lost 3 bases, with 17 bases spanning the gap. As DNA, the CDR3 is TGTGCCAGCAGCTTCAGAACCTCGTCAGAAGAAGAGACCCAGTACTTC. Its translation: CASSFRTSSEEETQYF.

The rearrangement uses TRBV19 and TRBJ2-3; 7 bases are a match to TRBD1. CDR3 length: 15 residues. Unmatched junction bases numbered 8, after V lost 5 bases and J lost 3 bases. In germline, CDR1 is LNHDA, CDR2 SQIVND (reference sequence). The CDR3 spells CASSQLGGRTDTQYF. The CDR3, as DNA: TGTGCCAGTAGTCAATTAGGGGGCAGGACAGATACGCAGTATTTT.

This chain uses TRBV7-2 with TRBJ2-1, with 10 nucleotides matching TRBD2. Germline CDR1 is SGHTA and CDR2 is FQGNSA. The CDR3 sequence is 15 residues long. V dropped 5 bases and J dropped 4; count of bases not matched to a gene: 5. The CDR3 DNA sequence: TGTGCCAGCAGCGACCGGACTAGCGGATACAATGAGCAGTTCTTC. Translation: CASSDRTSGYNEQFF.

This clone was detected only a few times. This chain uses TRBV28 with TRBJ1-5; D is unresolved. CDR3 length: 15 residues. Germline CDR1 reads MDHEN; CDR2 reads SYDVKM. Trimming left V 6 bases short and J 4 bases short, with 16 bases between. The chain's CDR3 is CASSYGAGGNQPQHF. CDR3 bases: TGTGCCAGCAGCTACGGTGCAGGAGGGAATCAGCCCCAGCATTTT.

The rearrangement joins TRBV10-3 to TRBJ2-1; 8 bases line up with TRBD2. Germline values: CDR1 ENHRY, CDR2 SYGVKD. The CDR3 length is 15 residues. The J segment lost 3 bases and the V segment lost 4 bases, leaving 5 bases of the junction unmatched. Here the CDR3 reads CAISASGPVYNEQFF. The CDR3 DNA reads as TGTGCCATCAGTGCTAGCGGGCCAGTCTACAATGAGCAGTTCTTC.

V and J are TRBV5-1 and TRBJ2-4, with 8 nucleotides matching TRBD1. The CDR3 has 16 amino acids. Germline V gene lookup returns CDR1 SGHRS and CDR2 YFSETQ. The V gene end was trimmed by 4 bases and the J gene end by 2 bases; junction bases not matched to a gene: 8. CDR3 DNA sequence: TGCGCCAGCAGCCCAAATCGGACAGGGACCAAAAACATTCAGTACTTC. Its protein product is CASSPNRTGTKNIQYF.

This rearrangement joins TRBV5-1 to TRBJ2-5; 14 bases match TRBD2. This CDR3 has 19 residues. Per germline, CDR1 SGHRS and CDR2 YFSETQ. V lost 0 bases to trimming and J lost 4 bases; unmatched junction nucleotides: 11. DNA for the CDR3: TGCGCCAGCAGCTTGGCCAACCCGGGACTAGCGGGAGTAGGAGAGACCCAGTACTTC. It translates to CASSLANPGLAGVGETQYF. The whole variable domain, filled in from reference TRBV5-1 and TRBJ2-5, reads KAGVTQTPRYLIKTRGQQVTLSCSPISGHRSVSWYQQTPGQGLQFLFEYFSETQRNKGNFPGRFSGRQFSNSRSEMNVSTLELGDSALYLCASSLANPGLAGVGETQYFGPGTRLLVL.

This sequence joins TRBV5-1 and TRBJ1-1; the D gene is possibly TRBD1 (6 bases). V lost 1 base, J lost 6 bases, and 13 bases lay in between. CDR1 SGHRS and CDR2 YFSETQ come from the germline V gene. This CDR3 contains 14 residues. The CDR3 reads CASSLTGNTAEAFF. The CDR3, as DNA: TGCGCCAGCAGCTTGACAGGGAATACGGCTGAAGCTTTCTTT.

This clone is a singleton in its sample. The sample carries other DNA sequences with the same CDR3. CDR3 in DNA: TGTGCCAGCAGCGATAGCAATCAGCCCCAGCATTTT. Protein sequence: CASSDSNQPQHF. V and J are TRBV2 and TRBJ1-5; D unclear. This CDR3 spans 12 amino acids. V was trimmed by 6 bases and J by 0 bases, leaving 3 bases between them. Looked up from germline, CDR1 is SNHLY and CDR2 is FYNNEI.

The chain carries TRBV20-1 and TRBJ2-1, with a weak D call TRBD1 (6 bases). Germline-derived CDR1 and CDR2 are DFQATT and SNEGSKA (reference sequence). CDR3 length: 11 residues. V was pared by 6 bases and J by 6 bases, with 9 bases between. The CDR3: CSAGQTNEQFF. The CDR3 DNA sequence: TGCAGTGCAGGACAGACCAATGAGCAGTTCTTC.

The V gene is TRBV6-4, the J gene TRBJ2-2; no clear D gene. The length of the CDR3 is 13 residues. Trimming pared 6 bases from V and 5 bases from J, leaving 10 bases between. Germline CDR1 MRHNA, CDR2 SNTAGT. The CDR3 DNA is TGTGCCAGCAGCAGAACTCATACCGGGGAGCTGTTTTTT. Translating it yields CASSRTHTGELFF.